What follows describes a single T cell receptor (beta chain). The source of the sample is a study of T cell changes during pregnancy in multiple sclerosis. The assay was immunoSEQ multiplex PCR, and TCRdb's table has in-frame clones only and misses some. The repertoire holds 50,000 or so clones, with 80% to 95% as singletons. This CDR3 contains 15 residues. The trim removed 5 bases at V and 3 bases at J, leaving 9 bases unmatched. Per the germline V gene, CDR1 is SGHTA and CDR2 is FQGNSA. The material sequenced was CD4+ T cells from peripheral blood mononuclear cells, taken after pregnancy. This chain links TRBV7-2 with TRBJ2-7, with 8 bases lining up with TRBD2. This sequence originates from a female donor with multiple sclerosis, enrolled in a pregnancy study. CDR3 in DNA: TGTGCCAGCAGCCCCAGGGCGGGGGGTCTCTACGAGCAGTACTTC. Translation: CASSPRAGGLYEQYF. The full variable domain, rest sourced from reference TRBV7-2 and TRBJ2-7, is GAGVSQSPSNKVTEKGKDVELRCDPISGHTALYWYRQSLGQGLEFLIYFQGNSAPDKSGLPSDRFSAERTGGSVSTLTIQRTQQEDSAVYLCASSPRAGGLYEQYFGPGTRLTVT.